These 22 T cell receptor beta chains came from one sample sequenced in a study of blood T cells in healthy people across ages. The use of a sample-barcoded 5' primer and a J-beta primer mix characterized a second PCR of 7 to 11 cycles. TCRdb reanalysed the 5' RACE reads using MiXCR and keeps one entry per CDR3 protein. The profile covers about 1,500,000 distinct CDR3 sequences, with under 30% appearing a single time and roughly 8% taken by the ten largest. The sample was blood. The receptors were gathered from a woman in her 30s in good health.

This clonotype showed up just once. CDR3: CSARQNEAFF. The DNA of the CDR3 is TGCAGTGCGCGACAGAATGAAGCTTTCTTT. The rearrangement links TRBV20-1 to TRBJ1-1; D may be TRBD1 (5 bases). V was cut by 6 bases and J by 7 bases, with 9 bases left in between. The CDR3 length is 10 residues. From germline, CDR1 is DFQATT and CDR2 SNEGSKA (reference sequence).

The chain couples TRBV25-1 to TRBJ1-1; D perhaps matches TRBD1 (5 bases). With 3 bases removed from V and 4 bases from J, the gap between germline ends came to 15 bases. The length of the CDR3 is 15 residues. CDR1 MGHDK and CDR2 SYGVNS come from the germline V gene. In nucleotides, the CDR3 is TGTGCCAGCAGTGATACGAACACAAGGGGCACTGAAGCTTTCTTT. Protein product: CASSDTNTRGTEAFF.

Details on this clonotype: This may be a read error: a much more frequent sequence differs by one nucleotide. This chain joins TRBV12-5 and TRBJ2-5; D gene uncertain. Germline assignment: CDR1 LGHNT and CDR2 FRNRAP. The CDR3 is made up of 8 amino acids. Trimming stripped 11 bases from V and 11 bases from J, with 9 bases between. The CDR3: CARIVQYF. CDR3 DNA sequence: TGTGCTCGGATTGTGCAGTACTTC.

The chain combines TRBV6-5 with TRBJ1-3; D is unclear. The germline V and J ends were trimmed by 6 bases and 4 bases, with 13 bases remaining between them. CDR1 is MNHEY and CDR2 is SVGAGI in the germline V gene. This CDR3 contains 14 residues. CDR3 DNA sequence: TGTGCCAGCAGCGAAAATCTTCTGGGAAACACCATATATTTT. It specifies CASSENLLGNTIYF.

Many counts were recorded for this clonotype. This rearrangement joins TRBV5-4 to TRBJ2-7, with no clear D. Per germline, CDR1 SGHNT and CDR2 YYREEE (reference sequence). Trimming removed 3 bases at V and 2 bases at J, with 15 bases between. The CDR3 contains 15 residues. CDR3 coding DNA: TGTGCCAGCAGCTCTACAGAGTCCTCCCCCTACGAGCAGTACTTC. Protein sequence: CASSSTESSPYEQYF.

This clonotype was counted between two and nine times. This chain uses TRBV7-4 with TRBJ1-6, with D possibly TRBD1 on 6 matching bases. The CDR3 loop spans 14 amino acids. Trimming stripped 5 bases from V and 11 bases from J, with 16 bases between. The germline CDR1 and CDR2 sequences are SGHVT and SQSDAQ. The chain's CDR3 is CASSKDGQGTPLHF. The CDR3 nucleotides read TGTGCCAGCAGCAAAGACGGCCAGGGGACACCCCTCCACTTT.

This clonotype was seen more than once but under ten times. The genes are TRBV12-3 or TRBV12-4 and TRBJ2-3, with 8 bases aligning to TRBD2. This CDR3 is built from 16 residues. Losses at the gene ends were 3 bases for V and 1 base for J; bases not matched to a gene: 6. CDR3 sequence reads: CASSFNAGGGTDTQYF. The CDR3 DNA reads TGTGCCAGCAGTTTTAATGCGGGGGGCGGCACAGATACGCAGTATTTT.

In this sample, this clonotype turned up many times. This chain joins TRBV7-9 and TRBJ2-7, with D hard to call. Per the germline V gene, CDR1 is SEHNR and CDR2 is FQNEAQ (reference sequence). Trimming shortened V by 6 bases and J by 2 bases, and 14 bases separated the two germline ends. This CDR3 is 14 amino acids long. As DNA, the CDR3 is TGTGCCAGCAGACCAGCCCTGCTACCCTACGAGCAGTACTTC. Translated: CASRPALLPYEQYF.

In its sample, this clonotype was seen many times. This chain connects TRBV5-1 to TRBJ1-2; D is undetermined. Trimming took off 4 bases at V and 5 bases at J, with 15 bases between the two ends. Germline V gene data show CDR1 as SGHRS and CDR2 as YFSETQ. The length of the CDR3 is 14 residues. In DNA form, the CDR3 reads TGCGCCAGCAGCACGGGCCCTGAAGATTATGGCTACACCTTC. Amino acids: CASSTGPEDYGYTF.

This clonotype was observed at least ten times. V usage is TRBV12-3 or TRBV12-4 and J usage is TRBJ1-2; the D is unclear. With 3 bases removed from V and 4 bases from J, the gap between germline ends came to 15 bases. The CDR3 spans 15 residues. CDR3 nucleotides: TGTGCCAGCAGTTTTACGAATAGTCCTTTCTATGGCTACACCTTC. It yields the protein CASSFTNSPFYGYTF.

This clonotype has only a few counts. The chain combines TRBV12-3 or TRBV12-4 with TRBJ2-2; D is undetermined. The ends were cut back, 2 bases at V and 0 bases at J, with 4 bases in the middle. The CDR3 totals 14 residues. The CDR3 region has the DNA TGTGCCAGCAGTTTATTTACGAACACCGGGGAGCTGTTTTTT. Translation: CASSLFTNTGELFF.

This rearrangement joins TRBV5-1 to TRBJ1-6; TRBD1 is a possible D gene (5 bases). CDR1 is SGHRS, CDR2 YFSETQ, per germline. V was trimmed by 0 bases and J by 7 bases, leaving 11 bases between them. The CDR3 covers 15 residues. The CDR3 loop is CASSLGQTANSPLHF. CDR3 sequence (DNA): TGCGCCAGCAGCTTGGGACAGACAGCGAATTCACCCCTCCACTTT.

This clonotype was seen ten or more times. The CDR3 DNA follows: TGTGCCAGCAGCTTACTAGCGGGGGAAGATACGCAGTATTTT. Translation: CASSLLAGEDTQYF. The V and J genes are TRBV11-2 and TRBJ2-3, with TRBD2 matching 10 bases. With 2 bases clipped from V and 5 bases from J, the junction kept 1 base outside the gene matches. Germline CDR1 reads SGHAT; CDR2 reads FQNNGV. The CDR3 spans 14 residues.

This clonotype was found a few times. The DNA of the CDR3 is TGTGCCAGCAGTTTTTCCATCCGGGACGAGCAGTACTTC. It codes for CASSFSIRDEQYF. The chain couples TRBV12-3 or TRBV12-4 to TRBJ2-7; D gene unclear. Trimming shortened V by 3 bases and J by 5 bases, and 11 bases separated the two germline ends. This CDR3 has 13 amino acids.

This clonotype was detected many times. The rearrangement joins TRBV15 to TRBJ2-5; D remains unclear. Germline CDR1 is LNHNV and CDR2 is YYDKDF (reference sequence). The V end lost 3 bases, the J end lost 5 bases, and 13 bases lay between the germline ends. The CDR3 loop spans 14 amino acids. CDR3 in amino acids: CATSSDLSWETQYF. The CDR3 nucleotides read TGTGCCACCAGCAGTGACCTCTCTTGGGAGACCCAGTACTTC.

This clonotype has at least ten counts. The J gene is TRBJ2-5, the V gene TRBV5-1; tentatively, D is TRBD1 (5 bases). Germline lookup yields CDR1 SGHRS and CDR2 YFSETQ. Trimming took 4 bases from V and 5 from J, leaving 12 bases between them. The CDR3 runs to 13 residues. CDR3 loop: CASSRGHRETQYF. Written as DNA, the CDR3 is TGCGCCAGCAGCCGCGGACATCGGGAGACCCAGTACTTC.

Only a few counts were recorded for this clonotype. The chain combines TRBV20-1 with TRBJ2-1; D could derive from TRBD1 or TRBD2 (6 bases each). The CDR3 contains 15 residues. V gave up 4 bases and J gave up 7 bases, with 20 bases separating them. CDR1 is DFQATT, CDR2 SNEGSKA, per germline (reference sequence). Here the CDR3 DNA reads TGCAGTGCTACGCGGACCACCGGGGGCCTAAATGAGCAGTTCTTC. This encodes CSATRTTGGLNEQFF.

This clonotype was detected many times. The chain couples TRBV7-8 to TRBJ2-7, with unresolved D. The V gene lost 4 bases and the J gene lost 0 bases, with 10 bases spanning the gap. The CDR3 is 14 amino acids. From germline, CDR1 is SGHVS and CDR2 FQNEAQ. CDR3 nucleotide sequence: TGTGCCAGCAGCTCATTAGTGGGCTCCTACGAGCAGTACTTC. Protein sequence: CASSSLVGSYEQYF.

A few counts support this clonotype. The J gene is TRBJ1-1, the V gene TRBV5-1, with D unresolved. Per germline, CDR1 SGHRS and CDR2 YFSETQ. The CDR3 has 16 residues. Deletions cut 4 bases from V and 0 bases from J, with 16 bases between. The CDR3 DNA sequence: TGCGCCAGCAGCCCTTTCCGGAGGAATGTGAACACTGAAGCTTTCTTT. Translated: CASSPFRRNVNTEAFF.

In its sample, this clonotype was seen a few times. The chain links TRBV18 to TRBJ2-1, with 9 nucleotides matching TRBD2. The CDR3 has 18 amino acids. V trimming: 1 base; J trimming: 2 bases; junction bases outside the gene matches: 9. Germline-derived CDR1 and CDR2 are KGHSH and LQKENI. CDR3 amino acids: CASSPQQASGVTYNEQFF. The CDR3, as DNA: TGTGCCAGCTCACCACAGCAAGCTAGCGGGGTAACCTACAATGAGCAGTTCTTC.

The chain is built from TRBV12-5 and TRBJ2-5; 9 bases are shared with TRBD2. V lost 6 bases to trimming and J lost 5 bases; unmatched junction nucleotides: 13. The CDR3 runs 16 residues. CDR1 is LGHNT and CDR2 is FRNRAP in the germline V gene. The CDR3 region has the DNA TGTGCTAGTGGGCGAGGCGTAGCGGGAGATCGGGAGACCCAGTACTTC. It codes for CASGRGVAGDRETQYF.

Only a few counts were recorded for this clonotype. This sequence joins TRBV5-1 and TRBJ2-3, with D perhaps being TRBD1 or TRBD2 (6 bases each). This CDR3 is built from 16 residues. From germline, CDR1 is SGHRS and CDR2 YFSETQ. Trimming cost V 4 bases and J 2 bases, with 17 bases left between them. The CDR3 protein is CASSMTRGITTDTQYF. The CDR3 DNA follows: TGCGCCAGCAGCATGACTAGGGGGATTACCACAGATACGCAGTATTTT.